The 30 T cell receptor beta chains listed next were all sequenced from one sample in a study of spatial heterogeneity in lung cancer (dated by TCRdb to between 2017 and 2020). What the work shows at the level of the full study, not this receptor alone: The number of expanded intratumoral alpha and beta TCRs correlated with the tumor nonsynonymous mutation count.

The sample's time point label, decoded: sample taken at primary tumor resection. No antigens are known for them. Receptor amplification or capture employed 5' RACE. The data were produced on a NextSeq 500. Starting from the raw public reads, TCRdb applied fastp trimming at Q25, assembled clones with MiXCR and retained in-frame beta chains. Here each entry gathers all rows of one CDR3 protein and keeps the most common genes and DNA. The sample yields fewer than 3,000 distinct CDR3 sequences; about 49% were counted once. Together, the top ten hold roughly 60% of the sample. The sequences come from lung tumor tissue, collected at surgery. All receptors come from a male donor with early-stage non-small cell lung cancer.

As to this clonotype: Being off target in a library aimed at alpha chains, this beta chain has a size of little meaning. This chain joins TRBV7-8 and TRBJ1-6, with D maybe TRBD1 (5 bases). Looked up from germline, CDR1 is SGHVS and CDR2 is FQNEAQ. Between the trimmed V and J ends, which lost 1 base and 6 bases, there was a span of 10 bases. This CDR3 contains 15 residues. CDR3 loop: CASSLEGGVNSPLHF. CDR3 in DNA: TGTGCCAGCAGCTTAGAAGGAGGGGTTAATTCACCCCTCCACTTT.

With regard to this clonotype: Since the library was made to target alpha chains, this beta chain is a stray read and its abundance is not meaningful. The CDR3 nucleotides are TGCAGCGTTAAGGGGGACAGTCTGGGACCTCTCAGGTACTTC. Its protein product is CSVKGDSLGPLRYF. The J gene is TRBJ2-7, the V gene TRBV29-1; TRBD1 matches 7 bases. The CDR3 consists of 14 residues. Germline V gene sequence: CDR1 SQVTM, CDR2 ANQGSEA. Trimming at V came to 5 bases and at J to 12 bases, leaving 19 bases not matched to a gene.

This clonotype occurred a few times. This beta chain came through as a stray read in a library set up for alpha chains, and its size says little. The CDR3 protein is CASLNRDRDYNEQFF. The DNA for the CDR3 is TGTGCCAGCTTAAACCGGGACAGGGACTACAATGAGCAGTTCTTC. The gene calls are TRBV11-1 and TRBJ2-1, with 9 bases identical to TRBD1. The CDR3 is made up of 15 amino acids. Germline assignment: CDR1 SGHAT and CDR2 FQDESV (reference sequence). Germline trimming cut 8 bases from V and 3 bases from J; bases unmatched to any gene: 8.

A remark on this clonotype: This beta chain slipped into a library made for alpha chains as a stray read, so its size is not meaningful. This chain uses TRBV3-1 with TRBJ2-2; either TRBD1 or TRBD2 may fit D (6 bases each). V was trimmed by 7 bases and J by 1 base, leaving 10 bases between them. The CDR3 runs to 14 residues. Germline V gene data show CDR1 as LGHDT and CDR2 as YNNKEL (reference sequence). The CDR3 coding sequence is TGTGCCAGCACCCGGGGGCAGAACACCGGGGAGCTGTTTTTT. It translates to CASTRGQNTGELFF.

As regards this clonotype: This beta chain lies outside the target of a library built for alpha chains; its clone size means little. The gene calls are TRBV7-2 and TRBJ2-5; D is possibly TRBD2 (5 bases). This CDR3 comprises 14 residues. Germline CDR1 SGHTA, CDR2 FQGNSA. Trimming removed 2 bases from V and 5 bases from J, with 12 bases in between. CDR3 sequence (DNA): TGTGCCAGCAGCTTAAGTAGACGAGGGGAGACCCAGTACTTC. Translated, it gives CASSLSRRGETQYF.

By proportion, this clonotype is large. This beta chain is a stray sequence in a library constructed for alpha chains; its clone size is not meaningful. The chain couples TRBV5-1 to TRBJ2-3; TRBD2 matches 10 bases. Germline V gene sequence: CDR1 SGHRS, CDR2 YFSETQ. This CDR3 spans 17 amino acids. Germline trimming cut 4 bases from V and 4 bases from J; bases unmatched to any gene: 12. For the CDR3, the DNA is TGCGCCAGCAGCCCGGGACCGGGACTAGCGTCCTCAGATACGCAGTATTTT. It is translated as CASSPGPGLASSDTQYF.

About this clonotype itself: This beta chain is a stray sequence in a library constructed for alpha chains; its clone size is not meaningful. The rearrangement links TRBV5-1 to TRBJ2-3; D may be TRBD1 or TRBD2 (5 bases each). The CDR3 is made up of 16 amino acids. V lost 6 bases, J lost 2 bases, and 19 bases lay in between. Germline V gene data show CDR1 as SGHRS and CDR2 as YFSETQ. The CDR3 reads CASTLGPGADTDTQYF. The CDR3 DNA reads TGCGCCAGCACCCTAGGGCCCGGGGCGGACACAGATACGCAGTATTTT. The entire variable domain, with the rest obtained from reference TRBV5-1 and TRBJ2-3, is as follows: KAGVTQTPRYLIKTRGQQVTLSCSPISGHRSVSWYQQTPGQGLQFLFEYFSETQRNKGNFPGRFSGRQFSNSRSEMNVSTLELGDSALYLCASTLGPGADTDTQYFGPGTRLTVL.

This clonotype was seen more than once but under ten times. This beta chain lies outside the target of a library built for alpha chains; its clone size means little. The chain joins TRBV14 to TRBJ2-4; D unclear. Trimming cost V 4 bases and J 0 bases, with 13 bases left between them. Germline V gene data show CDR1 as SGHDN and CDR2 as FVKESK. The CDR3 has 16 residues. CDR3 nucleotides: TGTGCCAGCAGCCCAGGACGAGGAAGAGCCAAAAACATTCAGTACTTC. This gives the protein CASSPGRGRAKNIQYF.

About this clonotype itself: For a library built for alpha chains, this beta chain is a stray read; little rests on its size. CDR3 coding DNA: TGTGCCAGCAGCGTAACAGCGGGAGCTGGGGCCAACGTCCTGACTTTC. Amino acid sequence: CASSVTAGAGANVLTF. The J gene is TRBJ2-6, the V gene TRBV9; 8 nucleotides align to TRBD2. J lost 2 bases, V lost 1 base, and 2 bases had no gene match. The CDR3 has 16 amino acids. CDR1 and CDR2 (germline): SGDLS, YYNGEE. Variable domain in full (rest from reference TRBV9 and TRBJ2-6): DSGVTQTPKHLITATGQRVTLRCSPRSGDLSVYWYQQSLDQGLQFLIQYYNGEERAKGNILERFSAQQFPDLHSELNLSSLELGDSALYFCASSVTAGAGANVLTFGAGSRLTVL.

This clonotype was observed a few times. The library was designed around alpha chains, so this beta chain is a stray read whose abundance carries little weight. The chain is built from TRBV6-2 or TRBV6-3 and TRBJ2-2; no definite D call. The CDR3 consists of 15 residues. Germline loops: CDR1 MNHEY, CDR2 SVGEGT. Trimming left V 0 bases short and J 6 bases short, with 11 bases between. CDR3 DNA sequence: TGTGCCAGCAGTTACTCGAGACTGGTAGCCGGGGAGCTGTTTTTT. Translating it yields CASSYSRLVAGELFF.

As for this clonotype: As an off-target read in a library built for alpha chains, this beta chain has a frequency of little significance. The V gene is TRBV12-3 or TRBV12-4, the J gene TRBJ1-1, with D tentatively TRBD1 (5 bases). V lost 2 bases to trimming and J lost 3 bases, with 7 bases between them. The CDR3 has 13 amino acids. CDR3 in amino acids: CASSLLGDTEAFF. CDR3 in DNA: TGTGCCAGCAGTTTATTAGGGGACACTGAAGCTTTCTTT.

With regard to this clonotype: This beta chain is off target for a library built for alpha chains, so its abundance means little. The CDR3 reads CASSLDGGVEQFF. The CDR3 bases are TGTGCCAGCAGCTTAGACGGTGGAGTGGAGCAGTTCTTC. The gene calls are TRBV7-9 and TRBJ2-1; D not resolved. V lost 1 base and J lost 10, with 11 bases in between. CDR3 size: 13 residues. CDR1 and CDR2 from the germline V gene are SEHNR and FQNEAQ (reference sequence).

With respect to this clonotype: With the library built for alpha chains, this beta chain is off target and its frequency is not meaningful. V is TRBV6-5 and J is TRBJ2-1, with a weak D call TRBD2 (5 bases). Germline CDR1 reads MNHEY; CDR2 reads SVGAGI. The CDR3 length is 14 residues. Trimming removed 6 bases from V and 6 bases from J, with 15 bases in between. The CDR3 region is CASSLLRGSNEQFF. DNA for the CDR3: TGTGCCAGCAGCCTGCTACGGGGATCCAATGAGCAGTTCTTC.

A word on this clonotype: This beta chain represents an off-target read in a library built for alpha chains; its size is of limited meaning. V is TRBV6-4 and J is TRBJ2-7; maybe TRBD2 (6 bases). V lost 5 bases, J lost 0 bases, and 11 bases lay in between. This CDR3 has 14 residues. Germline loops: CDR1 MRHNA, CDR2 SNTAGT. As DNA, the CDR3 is TGTGCCAGCAGTCCGGGACTGAGCTCCTACGAGCAGTACTTC. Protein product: CASSPGLSSYEQYF.

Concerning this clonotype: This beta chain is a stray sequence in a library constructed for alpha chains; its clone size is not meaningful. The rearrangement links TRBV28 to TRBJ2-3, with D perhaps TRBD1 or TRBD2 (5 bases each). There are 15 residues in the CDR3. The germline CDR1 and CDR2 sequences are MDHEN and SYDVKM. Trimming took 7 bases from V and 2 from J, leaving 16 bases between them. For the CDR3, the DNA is TGTGCCAGCATTAAAACCGGGGCCCTCACAGATACGCAGTATTTT. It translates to CASIKTGALTDTQYF.

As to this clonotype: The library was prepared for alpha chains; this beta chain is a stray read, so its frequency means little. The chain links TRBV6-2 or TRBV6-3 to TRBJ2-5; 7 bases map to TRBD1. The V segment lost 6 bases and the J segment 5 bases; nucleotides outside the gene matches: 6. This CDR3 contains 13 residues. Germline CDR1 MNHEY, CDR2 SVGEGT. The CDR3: CASSPGQVETQYF. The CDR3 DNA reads TGTGCCAGCAGCCCTGGACAGGTCGAGACCCAGTACTTC.

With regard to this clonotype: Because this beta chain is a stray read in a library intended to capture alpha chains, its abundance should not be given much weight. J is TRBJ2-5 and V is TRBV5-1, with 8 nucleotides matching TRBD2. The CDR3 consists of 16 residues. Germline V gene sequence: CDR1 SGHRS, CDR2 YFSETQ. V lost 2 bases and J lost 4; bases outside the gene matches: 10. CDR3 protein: CASSFGASGRAETQYF. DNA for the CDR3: TGCGCCAGCAGCTTCGGGGCTAGCGGGCGAGCAGAGACCCAGTACTTC. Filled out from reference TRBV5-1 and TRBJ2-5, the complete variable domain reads KAGVTQTPRYLIKTRGQQVTLSCSPISGHRSVSWYQQTPGQGLQFLFEYFSETQRNKGNFPGRFSGRQFSNSRSEMNVSTLELGDSALYLCASSFGASGRAETQYFGPGTRLLVL.

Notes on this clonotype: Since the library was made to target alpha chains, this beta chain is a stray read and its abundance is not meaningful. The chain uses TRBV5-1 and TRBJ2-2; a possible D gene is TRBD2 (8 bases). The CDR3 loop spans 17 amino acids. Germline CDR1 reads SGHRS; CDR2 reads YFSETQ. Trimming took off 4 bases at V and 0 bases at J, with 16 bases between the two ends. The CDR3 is CASSQKRGTANTGELFF. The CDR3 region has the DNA TGCGCCAGCAGCCAAAAGCGGGGGACAGCGAACACCGGGGAGCTGTTTTTT.

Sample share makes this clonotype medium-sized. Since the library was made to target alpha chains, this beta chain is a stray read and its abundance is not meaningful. DNA for the CDR3: TGTGCCAGCAGTTTGATCACCTACTATGGCTACACCTTC. This sequence encodes CASSLITYYGYTF. The J gene is TRBJ1-2, the V gene TRBV28; no clear D. CDR3 length: 13 residues. Per the germline V gene, CDR1 is MDHEN and CDR2 is SYDVKM. With 3 bases removed from V and 3 bases from J, the gap between germline ends came to 8 bases.

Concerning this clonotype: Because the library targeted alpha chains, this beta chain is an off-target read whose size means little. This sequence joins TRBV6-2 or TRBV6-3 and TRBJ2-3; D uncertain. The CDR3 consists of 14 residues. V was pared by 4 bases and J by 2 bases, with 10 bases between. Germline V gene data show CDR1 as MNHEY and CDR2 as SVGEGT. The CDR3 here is CASSLTEPTDTQYF. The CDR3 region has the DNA TGTGCCAGCAGTTTGACGGAGCCCACAGATACGCAGTATTTT.

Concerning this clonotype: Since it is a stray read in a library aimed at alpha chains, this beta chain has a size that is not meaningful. CDR3: CASSPTTSGGAPEQYF. Here the CDR3 DNA reads TGTGCCAGCAGCCCTACGACTAGCGGGGGGGCCCCCGAGCAGTACTTC. V is TRBV7-2 and J is TRBJ2-7, with 14 bases fitting TRBD2. After removal of 5 bases from V and 6 bases from J, the junction contained 9 bases not matched to a gene. The CDR3 covers 16 residues. The germline gives CDR1 SGHTA, CDR2 FQGNSA.

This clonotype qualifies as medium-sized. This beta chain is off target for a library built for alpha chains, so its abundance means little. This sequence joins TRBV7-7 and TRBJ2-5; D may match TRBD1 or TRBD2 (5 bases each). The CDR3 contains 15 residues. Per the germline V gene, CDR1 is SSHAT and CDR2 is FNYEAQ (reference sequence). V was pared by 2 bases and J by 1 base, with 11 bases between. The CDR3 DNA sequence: TGTGCCAGCAGCTTAAGGGCAGGGACCCAAGAGACCCAGTACTTC. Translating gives CASSLRAGTQETQYF. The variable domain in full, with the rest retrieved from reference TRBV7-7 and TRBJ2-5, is GAGVSQSPRYKVTKRGQDVTLRCDPISSHATLYWYQQALGQGPEFLTYFNYEAQPDKSGLPSDRFSAERPEGSISTLTIQRTEQRDSAMYRCASSLRAGTQETQYFGPGTRLLVL.

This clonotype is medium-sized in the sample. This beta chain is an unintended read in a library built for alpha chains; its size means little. As DNA, the CDR3 is TGTGCCAGCAGCGCGGACTGGAAGGGAACTGAAGCTTTCTTT. It translates to CASSADWKGTEAFF. The genes are TRBV13 and TRBJ1-1; no clear D gene. V was trimmed by 5 bases and J by 5 bases, leaving 15 bases between them. The germline V gene has CDR1 PRHDT and CDR2 FYEKMQ (reference sequence). The CDR3 is made up of 14 amino acids.

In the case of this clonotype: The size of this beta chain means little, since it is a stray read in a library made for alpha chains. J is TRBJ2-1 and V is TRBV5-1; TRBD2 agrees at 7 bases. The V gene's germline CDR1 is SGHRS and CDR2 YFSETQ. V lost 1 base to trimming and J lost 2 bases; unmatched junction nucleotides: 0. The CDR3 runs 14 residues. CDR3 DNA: TGCGCCAGCAGCTTGAGCGGGGCCTACAATGAGCAGTTCTTC. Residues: CASSLSGAYNEQFF.

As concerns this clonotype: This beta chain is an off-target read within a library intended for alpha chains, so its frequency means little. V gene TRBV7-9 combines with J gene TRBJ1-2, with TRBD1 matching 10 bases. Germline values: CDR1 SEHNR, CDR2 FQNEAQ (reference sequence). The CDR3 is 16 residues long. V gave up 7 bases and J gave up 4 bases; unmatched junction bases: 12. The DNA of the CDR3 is TGTGCCAGCACCCATACACGGACAGGGGGAACCTATGGCTACACCTTC. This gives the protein CASTHTRTGGTYGYTF.

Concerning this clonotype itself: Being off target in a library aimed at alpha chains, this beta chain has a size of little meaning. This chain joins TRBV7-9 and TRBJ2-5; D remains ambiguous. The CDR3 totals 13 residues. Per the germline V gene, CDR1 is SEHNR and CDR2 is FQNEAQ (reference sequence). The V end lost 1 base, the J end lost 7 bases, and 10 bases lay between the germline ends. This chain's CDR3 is CASSLVAFGTQYF. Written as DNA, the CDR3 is TGTGCCAGCAGCTTAGTGGCTTTCGGGACCCAGTACTTC.

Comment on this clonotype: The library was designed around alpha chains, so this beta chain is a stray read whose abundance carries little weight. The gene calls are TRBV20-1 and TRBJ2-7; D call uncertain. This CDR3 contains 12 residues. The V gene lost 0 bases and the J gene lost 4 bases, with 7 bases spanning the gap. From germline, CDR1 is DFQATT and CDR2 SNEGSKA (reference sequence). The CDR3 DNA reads TGCAGTGCTAGAGAGGTTATGTACGAGCAGTACTTC. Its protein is CSAREVMYEQYF.

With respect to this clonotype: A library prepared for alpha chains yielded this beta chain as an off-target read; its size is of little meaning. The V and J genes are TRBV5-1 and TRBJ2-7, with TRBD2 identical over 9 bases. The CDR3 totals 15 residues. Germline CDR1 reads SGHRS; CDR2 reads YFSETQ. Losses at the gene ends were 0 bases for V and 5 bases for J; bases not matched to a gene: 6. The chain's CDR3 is CASSLVIAGVHEQYF. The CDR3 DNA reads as TGCGCCAGCAGCTTGGTGATAGCGGGAGTACACGAGCAGTACTTC.

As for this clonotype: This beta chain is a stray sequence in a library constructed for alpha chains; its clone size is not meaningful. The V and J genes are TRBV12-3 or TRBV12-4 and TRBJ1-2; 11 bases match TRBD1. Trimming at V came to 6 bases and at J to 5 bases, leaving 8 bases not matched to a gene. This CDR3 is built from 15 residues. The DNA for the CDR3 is TGTGCCAGCAGGCCAGGACAGGGGGCTCGTTATGGCTACACCTTC. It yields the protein CASRPGQGARYGYTF.

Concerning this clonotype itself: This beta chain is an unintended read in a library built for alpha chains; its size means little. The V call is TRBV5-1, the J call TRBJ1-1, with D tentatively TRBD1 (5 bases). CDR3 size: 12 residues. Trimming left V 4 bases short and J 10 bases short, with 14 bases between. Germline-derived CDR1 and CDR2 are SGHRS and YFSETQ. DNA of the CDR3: TGCGCCAGCAGCGGACGAGGGGTTGGAGCTTTCTTT. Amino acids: CASSGRGVGAFF. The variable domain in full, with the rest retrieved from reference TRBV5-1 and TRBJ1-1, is KAGVTQTPRYLIKTRGQQVTLSCSPISGHRSVSWYQQTPGQGLQFLFEYFSETQRNKGNFPGRFSGRQFSNSRSEMNVSTLELGDSALYLCASSGRGVGAFFGQGTRLTVV.